The entry below gives a single T cell receptor (beta chain) sequence along with its context. Its antigen is not identified. This entry comes from a study of identifying expanded T cells in peripheral blood. Here immunoSEQ multiplex PCR was the method, and the copy in TCRdb shows in-frame clones only, minus some. The sample records 97,000 or so clones, 88% being singletons. This CDR3 region has 14 residues. Trimming cost V 3 bases and J 2 bases; bases outside gene matches: 3. Germline loops: CDR1 KGHSH, CDR2 LQKENI. Study-level results: Differentially abundant clones: 1 to 1.5 between replicates, 16.4 at about two weeks, less than 20 at four.

J is TRBJ1-1 and V is TRBV18; 7 nucleotides align to TRBD1. Sequenced material: blood. This sequence was found in a person aged 18-70 years in good health. The CDR3 nucleotides are TGTGCCAGCTCACCGGGACAGATTAACACTGAAGCTTTCTTT. Protein product: CASSPGQINTEAFF.